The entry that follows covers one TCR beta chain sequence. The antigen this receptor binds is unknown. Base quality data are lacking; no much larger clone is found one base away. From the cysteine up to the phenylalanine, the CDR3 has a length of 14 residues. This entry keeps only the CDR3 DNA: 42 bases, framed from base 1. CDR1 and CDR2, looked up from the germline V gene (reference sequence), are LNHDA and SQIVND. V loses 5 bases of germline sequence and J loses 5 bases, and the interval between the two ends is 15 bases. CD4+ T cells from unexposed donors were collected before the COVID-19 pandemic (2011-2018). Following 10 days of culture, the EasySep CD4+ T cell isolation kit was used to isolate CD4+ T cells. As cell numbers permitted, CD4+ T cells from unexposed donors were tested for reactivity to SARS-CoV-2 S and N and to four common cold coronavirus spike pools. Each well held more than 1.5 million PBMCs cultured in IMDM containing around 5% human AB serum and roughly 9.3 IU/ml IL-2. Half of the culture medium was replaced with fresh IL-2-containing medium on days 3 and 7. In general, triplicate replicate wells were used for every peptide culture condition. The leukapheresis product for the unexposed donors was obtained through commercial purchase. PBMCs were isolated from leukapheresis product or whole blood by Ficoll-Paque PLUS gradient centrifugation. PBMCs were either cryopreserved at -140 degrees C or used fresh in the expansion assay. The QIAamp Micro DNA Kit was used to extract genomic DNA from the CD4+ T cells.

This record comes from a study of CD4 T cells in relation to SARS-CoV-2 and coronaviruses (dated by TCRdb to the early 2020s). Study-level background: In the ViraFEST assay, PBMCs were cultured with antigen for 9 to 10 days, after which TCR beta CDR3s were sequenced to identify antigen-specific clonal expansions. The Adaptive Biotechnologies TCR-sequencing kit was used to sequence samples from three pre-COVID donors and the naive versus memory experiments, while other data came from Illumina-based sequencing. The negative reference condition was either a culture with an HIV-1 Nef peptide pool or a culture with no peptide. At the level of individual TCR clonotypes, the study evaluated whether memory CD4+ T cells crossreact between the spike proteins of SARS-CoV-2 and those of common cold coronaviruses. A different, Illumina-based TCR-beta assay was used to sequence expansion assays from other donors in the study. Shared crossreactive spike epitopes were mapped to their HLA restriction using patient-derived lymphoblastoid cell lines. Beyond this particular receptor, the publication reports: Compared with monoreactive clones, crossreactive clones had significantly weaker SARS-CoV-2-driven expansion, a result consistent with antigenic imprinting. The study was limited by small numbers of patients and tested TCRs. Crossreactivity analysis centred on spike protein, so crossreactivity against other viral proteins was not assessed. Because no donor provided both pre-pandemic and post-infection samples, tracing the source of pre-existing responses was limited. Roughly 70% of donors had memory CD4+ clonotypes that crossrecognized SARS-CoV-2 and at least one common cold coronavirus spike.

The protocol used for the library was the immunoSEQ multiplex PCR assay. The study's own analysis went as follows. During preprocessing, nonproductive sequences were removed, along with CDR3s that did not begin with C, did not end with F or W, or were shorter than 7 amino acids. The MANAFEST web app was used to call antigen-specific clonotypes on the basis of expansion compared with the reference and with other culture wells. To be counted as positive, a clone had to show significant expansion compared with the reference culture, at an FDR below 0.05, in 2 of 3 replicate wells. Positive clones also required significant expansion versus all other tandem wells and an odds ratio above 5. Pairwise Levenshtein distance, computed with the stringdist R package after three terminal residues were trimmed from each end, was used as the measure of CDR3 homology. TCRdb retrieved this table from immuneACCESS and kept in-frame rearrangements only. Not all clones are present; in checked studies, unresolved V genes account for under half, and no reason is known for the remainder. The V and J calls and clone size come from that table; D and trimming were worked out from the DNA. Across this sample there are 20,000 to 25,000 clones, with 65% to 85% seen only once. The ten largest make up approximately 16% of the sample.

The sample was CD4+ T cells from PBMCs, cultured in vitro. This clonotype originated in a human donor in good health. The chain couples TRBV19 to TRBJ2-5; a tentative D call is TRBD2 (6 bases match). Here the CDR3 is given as CASSSTSSGETQYF. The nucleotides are TGTGCCAGTAGTTCCACTAGCTCCGGGGAGACCCAGTACTTC.